Sequencing of this TCR beta chain was carried out in a study of shared clonotypes between healthy human individuals. V lost 5 bases, J lost 5 bases, and 10 bases stayed unmatched. CDR3 length: 16 residues. Per the germline V gene, CDR1 is MDHEN and CDR2 is SYDVKM. CD45RO-negative cells were positively selected for CCR7, leaving out terminally differentiated effector memory CD45RA+ cells. The healthy adult donors were HIV-negative and reported no recent acute infections or vaccinations. The study's findings and limits: Sequencing depth was a factor that was expected to affect clonotype sharing among donors. All-four-donor shared clonotypes had higher generation probabilities than non-shared clonotypes did.

Comment on this clone: What it binds is unknown.

TCRdb's table, derived via immunoSEQ multiplex PCR, lists solely in-frame clones and lacks some. The data hold hundreds of thousands of clones, with just over 95% observed a single time. The chain couples TRBV28 to TRBJ2-1; 9 bases are shared with TRBD1. The TCR originated in a man aged 25-45 years in good health. Material: naive CD8+ T cells sorted from blood. In nucleotides, the CDR3 is TGTGCCAGCAGTCCCATATTCGGACAGGGGAACAATGAGCAGTTCTTC. Its translation is CASSPIFGQGNNEQFF.